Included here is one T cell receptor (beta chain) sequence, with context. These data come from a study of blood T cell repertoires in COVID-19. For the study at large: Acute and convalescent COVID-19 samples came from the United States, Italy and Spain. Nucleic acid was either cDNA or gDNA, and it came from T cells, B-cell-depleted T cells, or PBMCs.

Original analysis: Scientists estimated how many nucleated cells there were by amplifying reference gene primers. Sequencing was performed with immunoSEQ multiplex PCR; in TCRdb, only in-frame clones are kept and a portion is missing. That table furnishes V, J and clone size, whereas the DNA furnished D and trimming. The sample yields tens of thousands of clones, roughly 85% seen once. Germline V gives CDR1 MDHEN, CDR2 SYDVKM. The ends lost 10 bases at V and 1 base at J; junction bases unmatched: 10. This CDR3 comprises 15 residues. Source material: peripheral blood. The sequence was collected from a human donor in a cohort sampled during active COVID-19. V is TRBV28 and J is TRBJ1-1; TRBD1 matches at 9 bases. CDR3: CATQTPGQGNTEAFF. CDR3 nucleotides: TGTGCCACCCAAACCCCGGGACAGGGGAACACTGAAGCTTTCTTT.